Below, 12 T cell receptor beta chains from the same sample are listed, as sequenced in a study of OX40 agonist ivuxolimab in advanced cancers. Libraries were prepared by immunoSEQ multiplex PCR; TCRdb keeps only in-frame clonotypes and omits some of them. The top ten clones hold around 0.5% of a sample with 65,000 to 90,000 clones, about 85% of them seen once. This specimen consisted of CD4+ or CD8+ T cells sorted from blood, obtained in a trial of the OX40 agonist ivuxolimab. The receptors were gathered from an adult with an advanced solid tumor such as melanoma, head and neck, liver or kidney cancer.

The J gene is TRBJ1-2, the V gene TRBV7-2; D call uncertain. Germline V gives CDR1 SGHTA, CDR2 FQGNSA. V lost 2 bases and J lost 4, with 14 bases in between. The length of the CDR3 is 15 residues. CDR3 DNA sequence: TGTGCCAGCAGCTTAATGCAGGCCTCAATCTATGGCTACACCTTC. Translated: CASSLMQASIYGYTF.

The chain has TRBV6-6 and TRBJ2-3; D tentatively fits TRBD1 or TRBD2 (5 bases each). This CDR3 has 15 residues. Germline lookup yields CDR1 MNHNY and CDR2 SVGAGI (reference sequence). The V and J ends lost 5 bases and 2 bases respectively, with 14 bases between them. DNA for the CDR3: TGTGCCAGCAGTCCGTATCGGGGCAACACAGATACGCAGTATTTT. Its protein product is CASSPYRGNTDTQYF.

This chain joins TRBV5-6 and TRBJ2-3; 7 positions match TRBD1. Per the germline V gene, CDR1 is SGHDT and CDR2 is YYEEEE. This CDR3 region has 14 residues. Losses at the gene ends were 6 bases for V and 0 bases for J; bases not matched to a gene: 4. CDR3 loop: CASTLTGSTDTQYF. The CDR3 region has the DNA TGTGCCAGCACCCTGACAGGGAGCACAGATACGCAGTATTTT.

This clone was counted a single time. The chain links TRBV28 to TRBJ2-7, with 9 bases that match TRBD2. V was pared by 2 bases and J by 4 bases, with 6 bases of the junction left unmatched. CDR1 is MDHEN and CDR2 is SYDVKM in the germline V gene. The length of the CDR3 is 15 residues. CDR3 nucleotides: TGTGCCAGCAGTTTAGGAGCGGGGGGTTTTTACGAGCAGTACTTC. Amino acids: CASSLGAGGFYEQYF. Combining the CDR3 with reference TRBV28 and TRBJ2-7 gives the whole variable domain DVKVTQSSRYLVKRTGEKVFLECVQDMDHENMFWYRQDPGLGLRLIYFSYDVKMKEKGDIPEGYSVSREKKERFSLILESASTNQTSMYLCASSLGAGGFYEQYFGPGTRLTVT.

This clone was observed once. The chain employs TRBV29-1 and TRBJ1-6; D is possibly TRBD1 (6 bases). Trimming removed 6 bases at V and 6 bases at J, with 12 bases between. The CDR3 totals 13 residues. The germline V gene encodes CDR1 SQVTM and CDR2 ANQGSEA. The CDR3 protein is CSVLQGSNSPLHF. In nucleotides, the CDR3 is TGCAGCGTCTTACAGGGAAGTAATTCACCCCTCCACTTT. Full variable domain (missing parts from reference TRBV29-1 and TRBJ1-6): SAVISQKPSRDICQRGTSLTIQCQVDSQVTMMFWYRQQPGQSLTLIATANQGSEATYESGFVIDKFPISRPNLTFSTLTVSNMSPEDSSIYLCSVLQGSNSPLHFGNGTRLTVT.

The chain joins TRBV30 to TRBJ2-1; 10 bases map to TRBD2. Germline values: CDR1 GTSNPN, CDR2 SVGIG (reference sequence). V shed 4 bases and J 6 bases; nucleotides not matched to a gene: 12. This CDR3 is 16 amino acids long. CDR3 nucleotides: TGTGCCTGGACTTTGGCTAGCGGGAGAAACCGCAATGAGCAGTTCTTC. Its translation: CAWTLASGRNRNEQFF.

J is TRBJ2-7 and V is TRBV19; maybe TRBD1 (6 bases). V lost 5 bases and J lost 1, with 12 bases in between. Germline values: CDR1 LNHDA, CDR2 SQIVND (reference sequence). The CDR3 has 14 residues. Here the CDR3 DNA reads TGTGCCAGTAGTCCCCGCGGACAGTCCTACGAGCAGTACTTC. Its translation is CASSPRGQSYEQYF.

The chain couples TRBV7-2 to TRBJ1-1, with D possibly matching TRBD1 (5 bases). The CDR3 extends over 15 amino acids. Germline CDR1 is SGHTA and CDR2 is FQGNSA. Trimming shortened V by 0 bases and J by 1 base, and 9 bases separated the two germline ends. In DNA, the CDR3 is TGTGCCAGCAGCTTAGCGCGCGGGACGAACACTGAAGCTTTCTTT. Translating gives CASSLARGTNTEAFF. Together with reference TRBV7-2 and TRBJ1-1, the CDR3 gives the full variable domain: GAGVSQSPSNKVTEKGKDVELRCDPISGHTALYWYRQSLGQGLEFLIYFQGNSAPDKSGLPSDRFSAERTGGSVSTLTIQRTQQEDSAVYLCASSLARGTNTEAFFGQGTRLTVV.

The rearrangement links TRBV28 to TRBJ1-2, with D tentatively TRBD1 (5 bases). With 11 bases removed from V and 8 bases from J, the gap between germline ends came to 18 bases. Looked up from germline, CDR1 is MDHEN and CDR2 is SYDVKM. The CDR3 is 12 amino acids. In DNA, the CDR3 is TGTGCCGTCGAGGGACTGACGGTGGGCTACACCTTC. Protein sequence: CAVEGLTVGYTF.

This chain's CDR3 is CASSLSTASGELFF. For the CDR3, the DNA is TGTGCCAGCAGTTTGTCGACAGCAAGCGGGGAGCTGTTTTTT. This chain connects TRBV28 to TRBJ2-2, with TRBD1 as a possible D gene (5 bases). V was cut by 3 bases and J by 7 bases, with 12 bases left in between. This CDR3 has 14 amino acids. Germline values: CDR1 MDHEN, CDR2 SYDVKM.

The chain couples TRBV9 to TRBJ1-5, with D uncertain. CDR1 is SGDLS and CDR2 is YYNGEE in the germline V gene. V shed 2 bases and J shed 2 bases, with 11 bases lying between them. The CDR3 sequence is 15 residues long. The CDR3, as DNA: TGTGCCAGCAGCGTTTCGGGTTCGGGCAATCAGCCCCAGCATTTT. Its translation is CASSVSGSGNQPQHF.

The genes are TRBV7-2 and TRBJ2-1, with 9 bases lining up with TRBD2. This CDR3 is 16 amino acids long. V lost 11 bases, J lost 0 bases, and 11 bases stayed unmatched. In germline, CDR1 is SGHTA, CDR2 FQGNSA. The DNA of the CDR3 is TGTGCCTCTGGGCTAGCGGGGACAAACTCCTACAATGAGCAGTTCTTC. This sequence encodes CASGLAGTNSYNEQFF.